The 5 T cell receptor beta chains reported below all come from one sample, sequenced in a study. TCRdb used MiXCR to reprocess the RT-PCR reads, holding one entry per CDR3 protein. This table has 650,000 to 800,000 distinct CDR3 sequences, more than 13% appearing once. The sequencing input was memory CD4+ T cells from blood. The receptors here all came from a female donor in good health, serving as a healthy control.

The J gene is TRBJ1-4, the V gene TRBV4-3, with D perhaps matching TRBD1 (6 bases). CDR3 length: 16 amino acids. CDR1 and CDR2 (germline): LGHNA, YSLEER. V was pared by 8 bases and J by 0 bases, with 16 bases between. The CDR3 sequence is CASSGGGSATNEKLFF. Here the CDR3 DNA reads TGCGCCAGCTCTGGAGGGGGATCTGCAACTAATGAAAAACTGTTTTTT.

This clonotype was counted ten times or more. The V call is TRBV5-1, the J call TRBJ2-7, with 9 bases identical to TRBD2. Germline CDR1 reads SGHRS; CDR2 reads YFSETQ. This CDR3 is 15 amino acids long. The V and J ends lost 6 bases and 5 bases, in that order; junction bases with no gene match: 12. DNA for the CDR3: TGCGCCAGCACCACCTCCTTAGCGGGAGTGAACGAGCAGTACTTC. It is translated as CASTTSLAGVNEQYF.

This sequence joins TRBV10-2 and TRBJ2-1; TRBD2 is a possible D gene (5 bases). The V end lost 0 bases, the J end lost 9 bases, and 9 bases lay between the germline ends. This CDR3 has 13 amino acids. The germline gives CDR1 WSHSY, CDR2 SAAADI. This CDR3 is CASSESGSAEQFF. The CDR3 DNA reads TGCGCCAGCAGTGAGTCGGGGAGTGCTGAGCAGTTCTTC.

The CDR3 DNA sequence: TGCGCCAGCAGCTTGGGCCAGGGATCGACTAATGAAAAACTGTTTTTT. Its translation is CASSLGQGSTNEKLFF. This rearrangement joins TRBV5-1 to TRBJ1-4, with a possible D match to TRBD1 (5 bases). From germline, CDR1 is SGHRS and CDR2 YFSETQ. V was pared by 0 bases and J by 2 bases, with 11 bases between. The CDR3 has 16 residues. The full variable domain, completed using reference TRBV5-1 and TRBJ1-4, is KAGVTQTPRYLIKTRGQQVTLSCSPISGHRSVSWYQQTPGQGLQFLFEYFSETQRNKGNFPGRFSGRQFSNSRSEMNVSTLELGDSALYLCASSLGQGSTNEKLFFGSGTQLSVL.

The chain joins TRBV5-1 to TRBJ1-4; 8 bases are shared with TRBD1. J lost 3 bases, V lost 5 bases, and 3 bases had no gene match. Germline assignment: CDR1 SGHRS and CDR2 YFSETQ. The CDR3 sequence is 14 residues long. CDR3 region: CASRLTGANEKLFF. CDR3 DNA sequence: TGCGCCAGCAGGTTGACAGGGGCTAATGAAAAACTGTTTTTT.